The entry that follows covers one T cell receptor (beta chain) sequence. Its target is not known. Generated by immunoSEQ multiplex PCR, the TCRdb table keeps only in-frame clones and is missing some. The data contain under 50,000 clones, about 94% of them singletons. This record comes from a study of cytomegalovirus exposure and HLA in healthy donors. Study details: The use of the same platform for the 95 to 150 validation repertoires and the 550 to 700 first-cohort repertoires was reported by a later analysis. Findings and caveats of the study: The investigators catalogued 150 to 200 TCR beta chains as cytomegalovirus-associated.

CDR1 and CDR2 from the germline V gene are SGHVS and FQNEAQ. The CDR3 consists of 15 residues. The trim removed 5 bases at V and 4 bases at J, leaving 9 bases unmatched. The chain employs TRBV7-8 and TRBJ2-3, with TRBD1 identical over 7 bases. The sequenced sample was PBMCs. This sequence was found in a woman aged 18 to 35 in good health and CMV-seropositive. CDR3 loop: CASSLAGGRPDTQYF. For the CDR3, the DNA is TGTGCCAGCAGCCTGGCAGGGGGAAGGCCAGATACGCAGTATTTT.